The clone carrying this T cell receptor (beta chain) came up a few times. These data come from a study of blood T cells in healthy people across ages. Study details: Capture via template switching afforded approximately one barcoded beta molecule per two T cells.

V was cut by 1 base and J by 2 bases, with 8 bases left in between. Germline CDR1 MGHRA, CDR2 YSYEKL. This CDR3 spans 14 amino acids. A J-beta primer mix and a sample-barcoded 5' primer were used in a second PCR of roughly 6 to 12 cycles. TCRdb re-analysed the 5' RACE reads in MiXCR, keeping a single row per CDR3 protein. The sample lists about 630,000 distinct CDR3 sequences, roughly 20% seen once, with more than 3% in the top ten. The receptor was isolated from a man between 65 and 79 years old in good health. The chain joins TRBV4-1 to TRBJ2-5, with TRBD2 as a possible D gene (6 bases). Sequencing was performed on blood. The CDR3 sequence: CASSQALAQETQYF. The DNA for the CDR3 is TGCGCCAGCAGCCAAGCTCTAGCGCAAGAGACCCAGTACTTC.